Given below is one TCR beta chain in context. This clone appeared a single time. Its antigen remains undetermined. Base qualities were left out, and no much larger clone turns up one base away. CDR1 and CDR2 were assigned from the germline V gene (reference sequence) as SGHAT and FQDESV. The V end gives up 2 bases and the J end 3 bases, leaving 1 base in the junction not matched to a gene. Inclusive of the bounding cysteine and phenylalanine, the CDR3 is 15 residues long. The kept DNA is CDR3 alone, 45 bases in frame from the first base. These data come from a study of a mutant IDH1 vaccine in newly diagnosed glioma (dated by TCRdb to the early 2020s). Background on the whole study: Vaccination was initiated 4-6 weeks after radiotherapy alone, or concurrently with temozolomide cycles in the chemotherapy-containing groups. Of the 30 or so patients who were treated, about 60% were male and around 40% were female, and the mean age was around 43 years. Prior to enrollment, standard therapy consisting of radiotherapy alone, temozolomide alone, or radiochemotherapy with temozolomide had been administered to patients, with the combination being received by most patients. The week-35 safety follow-up was designated visit V12, and the week-47 end of study was designated visit V13. Peripheral blood was drawn at six visits: V03 (baseline), V05, V07, V10, V12 and V13. For exploratory analyses, longitudinal TCRB deep sequencing was carried out in roughly 23 treated patients wherever samples were available.

Overall study results and their limits: PBMC samples for TCRB deep sequencing were selected based on availability. The authors stated that sample limitations prevented analyses of patient blood samples from being reproduced. Pseudoprogression appeared unrelated to alterations in the top peripheral T cell clonotypes detected by TCRB sequencing. Immune responses induced by the vaccine were seen in approximately 93% of patients across multiple MHC alleles.

Library creation used the immunoSEQ multiplex PCR assay. The hsTCRB Kit was used according to the manufacturer's protocol to amplify rearranged TCR beta chain sequences. Sequencing of TCRB libraries was carried out on an Illumina MiSeq. For the original study's pipeline: The kit vendor's proprietary platform handled demultiplexing, trimming and gene mapping. TCRdb holds this immuneACCESS table with in-frame rearrangements only. Some clones are missing; in checked studies, unresolved V genes explain under half, and the rest has no known cause. D and trimming were read from the DNA, whereas the V and J calls and clone size are those reported in that table. The sample profile shows just over 65,000 clones; 84% of them were found once. The ten top clones hold 10% to 15% of the sample. Per the publication, the time point label means: week 35, safety follow-up. Each vaccine dose was 300 ug of a 20-mer mutant IDH1 peptide in Montanide, given subcutaneously with topical imiquimod. Across visits V03 through V10, patients got a total of eight vaccinations, given in weeks 1, 3, 5, 7, 11, 15, 19 and 23. Newly diagnosed WHO grade 3 or 4 IDH1-mutant astrocytomas showing loss of nuclear ATRX were present in the donors. The samples were drawn from NOA16, a multicentre, single-arm, open-label phase I trial in Germany that tested a mutant IDH1 peptide vaccine in humans for the first time. Genomic DNA for TCRB sequencing was isolated from EDTA blood with the DNeasy Blood and Tissue Kit.

The receptor was derived from a man between 18 and 35 years old with glioma. The chain uses TRBV11-1 and TRBJ2-2, and 9 junction bases match TRBD1. The source was PBMCs, collected from a glioma patient whose treatment included an IDH1 peptide vaccine. The DNA reads TGTGCCAGCAGCTTACGACAGGGGGACACCGGGGAGCTGTTTTTT. It specifies CASSLRQGDTGELFF.